The rows below give T cell receptor beta chains drawn from one sample of a study of human thymus T cells. This table comes from immunoSEQ multiplex PCR, and its TCRdb copy is limited to in-frame clones, with some not included. The data show roughly 130,000 clones, more than 90% seen once. Sequencing was carried out using thymus tissue. These receptors were obtained from a boy under two years old with a congenital heart defect but otherwise immunologically healthy. Both conserved end residues are part of each CDR3. Each record gives: CDR3 DNA, CDR3 protein, V gene, J gene, clone size, D gene. The D gene is left open where the match is weak. Size is stated for part of the rows, as once, few or many counts, or as a class when the clone is expanded.

cdr3_nt: TGTGCCAGCAGTCCGCGGGACAAGGGCACAGATACGCAGTATTTT
cdr3_aa: CASSPRDKGTDTQYF
v_call: TRBV7-7
j_call: TRBJ2-3
clone_size: -
d_call: -

cdr3_nt: TGTGCCAGCAGCACCGACAAGAACTATGGCTACACCTTC
cdr3_aa: CASSTDKNYGYTF
v_call: TRBV6-5
j_call: TRBJ1-2
clone_size: -
d_call: -

cdr3_nt: TGTGCCAGCAGTTCCTACCGACGGGCAGGGCGGAACACTGAAGCTTTCTTT
cdr3_aa: CASSSYRRAGRNTEAFF
v_call: TRBV28
j_call: TRBJ1-1
clone_size: -
d_call: -

cdr3_nt: TGCGCCAGCAGCCAAGATGCCCGGGAGACCCAGTACTTC
cdr3_aa: CASSQDARETQYF
v_call: TRBV4-3
j_call: TRBJ2-5
clone_size: once
d_call: -

cdr3_nt: TGTGCCAGCAGTTCGGGGACTCTGAACACTGAAGCTTTCTTT
cdr3_aa: CASSSGTLNTEAFF
v_call: TRBV27
j_call: TRBJ1-1
clone_size: -
d_call: -

cdr3_nt: TGTGCCAGCAGCACGGATCGGGGTGAAAAACTGTTTTTT
cdr3_aa: CASSTDRGEKLFF
v_call: TRBV6-5
j_call: TRBJ1-4
clone_size: -
d_call: -

cdr3_nt: TGTGCCAGCAGCCTCACAAATGAAAAACTGTTTTTT
cdr3_aa: CASSLTNEKLFF
v_call: TRBV6-6
j_call: TRBJ1-4
clone_size: -
d_call: -

cdr3_nt: TGTGCCAGCAGCTTGCTCAGGGGGGGCAAAGTCGATTCACCCCTCCACTTT
cdr3_aa: CASSLLRGGKVDSPLHF
v_call: TRBV5-8
j_call: TRBJ1-6
clone_size: -
d_call: TRBD1

cdr3_nt: TGTGCCTCGAGGGGGGGGAGCTCCTACGAGCAGTACTTC
cdr3_aa: CASRGGSSYEQYF
v_call: TRBV30
j_call: TRBJ2-7
clone_size: -
d_call: -

cdr3_nt: TGTGCTAGTGGTGGTTTCAGGGGGCCGAGCTATGGCTACACCTTC
cdr3_aa: CASGGFRGPSYGYTF
v_call: TRBV12-5
j_call: TRBJ1-2
clone_size: -
d_call: TRBD1

cdr3_nt: TGTGCCAGCAGTGAACTACCCACAGGGGTTGGGAATCAGCCCCAGCATTTT
cdr3_aa: CASSELPTGVGNQPQHF
v_call: TRBV2
j_call: TRBJ1-5
clone_size: -
d_call: TRBD1

cdr3_nt: TGTGCCAGCAGCTTACCGCCAGTCACCTACGAGCAGTACTTC
cdr3_aa: CASSLPPVTYEQYF
v_call: TRBV7-8
j_call: TRBJ2-7
clone_size: -
d_call: -

cdr3_nt: TGTGCCAGCAGTTTAAATCAGTCCTACGAGCAGTACTTC
cdr3_aa: CASSLNQSYEQYF
v_call: TRBV28
j_call: TRBJ2-7
clone_size: -
d_call: -

cdr3_nt: TGTGCCAGCAGCTCCGACGGTCTTAACACCGGGGAGCTGTTTTTT
cdr3_aa: CASSSDGLNTGELFF
v_call: TRBV5-6
j_call: TRBJ2-2
clone_size: -
d_call: -

cdr3_nt: TGTGCCTGGAGTGTAAGGGGCAGGGAGAACACTGAAGCTTTCTTT
cdr3_aa: CAWSVRGRENTEAFF
v_call: TRBV30
j_call: TRBJ1-1
clone_size: -
d_call: -

cdr3_nt: TGTGCCAGCCTCCGGACGGGGGGGCTTCAAGAGACCCAGTACTTC
cdr3_aa: CASLRTGGLQETQYF
v_call: TRBV6-6
j_call: TRBJ2-5
clone_size: -
d_call: TRBD2

cdr3_nt: TGTGCCAGCAGCCAAGGGACATTCGATACCCAGTACTTC
cdr3_aa: CASSQGTFDTQYF
v_call: TRBV14
j_call: TRBJ2-5
clone_size: -
d_call: -